This is a list of T cell receptor beta chains from one sample in a study of CD8 T cells in ankylosing spondylitis. TCRdb called the 5' RACE reads again in MiXCR, with one record for every CDR3 protein. The table lists 350,000 to 400,000 distinct CDR3 sequences, 20% to 25% of them singletons. Sequencing was done on a sample of blood, either unsorted or a sorted T cell fraction (not recorded which). Source of these receptors: a male donor with ankylosing spondylitis or in good health (not recorded which). Both conserved end residues are part of each CDR3. The D gene is left open where the match is weak. Clone size is not always given. Where it is, it says once, few, many or a class for expanded clones.

j_call	clone_size	d_call	v_call	cdr3_aa	cdr3_nt
TRBJ2-5	few	.	TRBV12-3/TRBV12-4	CASSPDRTGETQYF	TGTGCCAGCAGTCCCGACCGGACTGGGGAGACCCAGTACTTC
TRBJ2-1	few	.	TRBV5-6	CASSPSDRNNEQFF	TGTGCCAGCAGCCCCTCAGACAGGAACAATGAGCAGTTCTTC
TRBJ2-7	.	.	TRBV20-1	CSAWTGSYEQYF	TGCAGTGCCTGGACGGGATCCTACGAGCAGTACTTC
TRBJ2-7	.	.	TRBV7-9	CASSFDSPSEQYF	TGTGCCAGCAGCTTTGACAGCCCCTCCGAGCAGTACTTC
TRBJ2-3	few	.	TRBV24-1	CATRSSGADTQYF	TGTGCCACCCGCAGTAGCGGAGCAGATACGCAGTATTTT
TRBJ2-4	few	TRBD2	TRBV7-2	CASSLVAGRGSKNIQYF	TGTGCCAGCAGCTTAGTTGCCGGGAGGGGGTCCAAAAACATTCAGTACTTC
TRBJ2-1	.	.	TRBV7-8	CASTLGSIAVYNEQFF	TGTGCCAGCACCCTAGGATCGATAGCGGTCTACAATGAGCAGTTCTTC
TRBJ2-3	.	TRBD1	TRBV5-1	CASSLPGGVTDTQYF	TGCGCCAGCAGCTTACCAGGGGGAGTCACAGATACGCAGTATTTT
TRBJ2-5	.	TRBD2	TRBV27	CASSSPRLAGASQYF	TGTGCCAGCAGCTCCCCTCGACTAGCGGGGGCCTCCCAGTACTTC
TRBJ2-3	.	.	TRBV6-5	CASSYSGGTGEVGDTQYF	TGTGCCAGCAGTTACTCGGGCGGCACGGGTGAGGTAGGGGATACGCAGTATTTT
TRBJ2-7	.	TRBD1	TRBV4-1	CASSQAQAGGWYEQYF	TGCGCCAGCAGCCAAGCTCAGGCAGGGGGCTGGTACGAGCAGTACTTC
TRBJ2-2	.	.	TRBV2	CASSEWVPGELFF	TGTGCCAGCAGTGAGTGGGTTCCCGGGGAGCTGTTTTTT
TRBJ2-4	.	.	TRBV28	CASSLAGIVKNIQYF	TGTGCCAGCAGTTTAGCCGGGATAGTCAAAAACATTCAGTACTTC
TRBJ2-5	few	TRBD1	TRBV27	CASNPWAGGTETQYF	TGTGCCAGCAACCCTTGGGCAGGGGGCACAGAGACCCAGTACTTC
TRBJ2-3	.	.	TRBV6-5	CASSFQQWDATDTQYF	TGTGCCAGCAGTTTCCAGCAATGGGACGCTACAGATACGCAGTATTTT
TRBJ2-1	.	.	TRBV2	CASSPWNNEQFF	TGTGCCAGCAGTCCTTGGAACAATGAGCAGTTCTTC
TRBJ2-2	.	.	TRBV6-2/TRBV6-3	CASSPTATGDLFF	TGTGCCAGCAGTCCGACTGCCACCGGGGATCTGTTTTTT
TRBJ1-2	.	.	TRBV11-2	CASSLLQGSNYGYTF	TGTGCCAGCAGCCTGCTACAGGGATCTAACTATGGCTACACCTTC
TRBJ2-6	.	TRBD2	TRBV12-3/TRBV12-4	CAISSPGGRDSGANVLTF	TGTGCCATCAGTTCCCCTGGGGGGAGGGACTCTGGGGCCAACGTCCTGACTTTC
TRBJ2-5	many	.	TRBV12-3/TRBV12-4	CASSFGSVSQYF	TGTGCCAGCAGTTTCGGTTCCGTATCCCAGTACTTC
TRBJ2-3	few	TRBD2	TRBV27	CASTRVGGGAVDTQYF	TGTGCCAGCACTCGAGTTGGCGGGGGGGCAGTAGATACGCAGTATTTT
TRBJ2-5	.	.	TRBV9	CASHPGFGGETQYF	TGTGCCAGTCACCCGGGATTCGGAGGAGAGACCCAGTACTTC
TRBJ2-7	.	.	TRBV7-2	CASSLQGRSVEQYF	TGTGCCAGCAGCTTACAGGGGAGGTCTGTTGAGCAGTACTTC
TRBJ2-2	.	TRBD1	TRBV5-1	CASSLGGTGLANTGELFF	TGCGCCAGCAGCTTGGGAGGGACAGGGCTTGCGAACACCGGGGAGCTGTTTTTT
TRBJ2-1	.	.	TRBV5-1	CASSDLNYERSYNEQFF	TGCGCCAGCAGCGACCTAAACTATGAAAGATCTTACAATGAGCAGTTCTTC
TRBJ1-1	.	.	TRBV9	CASSVEHGPYMNTEAFF	TGTGCCAGCAGCGTAGAGCACGGTCCGTACATGAACACTGAAGCTTTCTTT
TRBJ2-7	.	.	TRBV19	CASLGAQEEQYF	TGTGCCAGCCTAGGGGCTCAGGAAGAGCAGTACTTC
TRBJ2-2	few	TRBD1	TRBV24-1	CATRTGTENTGELFF	TGTGCCACCAGGACCGGGACAGAAAACACCGGGGAGCTGTTTTTT